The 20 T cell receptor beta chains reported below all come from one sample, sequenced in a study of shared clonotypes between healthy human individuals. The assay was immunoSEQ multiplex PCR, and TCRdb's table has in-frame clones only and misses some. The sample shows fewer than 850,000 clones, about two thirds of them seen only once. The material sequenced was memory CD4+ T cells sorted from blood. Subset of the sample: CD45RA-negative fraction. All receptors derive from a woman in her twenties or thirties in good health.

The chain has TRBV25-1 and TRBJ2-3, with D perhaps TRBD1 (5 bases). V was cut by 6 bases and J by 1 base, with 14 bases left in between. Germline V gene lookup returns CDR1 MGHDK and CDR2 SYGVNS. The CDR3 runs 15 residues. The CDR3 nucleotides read TGTGCCAGCAGATGGGGCCAGGCGGGCACAGATACGCAGTATTTT. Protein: CASRWGQAGTDTQYF. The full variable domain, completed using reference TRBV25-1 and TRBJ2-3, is EADIYQTPRYLVIGTGKKITLECSQTMGHDKMYWYQQDPGMELHLIHYSYGVNSTEKGDLSSESTVSRIRTEHFPLTLESARPSHTSQYLCASRWGQAGTDTQYFGPGTRLTVL.

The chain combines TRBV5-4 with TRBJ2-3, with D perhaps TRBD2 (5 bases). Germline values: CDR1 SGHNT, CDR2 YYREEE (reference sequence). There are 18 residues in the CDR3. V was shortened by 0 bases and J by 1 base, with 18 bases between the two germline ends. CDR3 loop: CASSLEVSAGVGTDTQYF. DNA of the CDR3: TGTGCCAGCAGCTTGGAGGTTTCCGCGGGCGTCGGCACAGATACGCAGTATTTT. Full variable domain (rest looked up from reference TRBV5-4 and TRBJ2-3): ETGVTQSPTHLIKTRGQQVTLRCSSQSGHNTVSWYQQALGQGPQFIFQYYREEENGRGNFPPRFSGLQFPNYSSELNVNALELDDSALYLCASSLEVSAGVGTDTQYFGPGTRLTVL.

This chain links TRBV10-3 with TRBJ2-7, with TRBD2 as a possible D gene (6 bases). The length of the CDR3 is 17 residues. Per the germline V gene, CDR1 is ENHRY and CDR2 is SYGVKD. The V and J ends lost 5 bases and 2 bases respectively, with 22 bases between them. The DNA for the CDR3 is TGTGCCATCAGTCCCTCTGAGCTCCTAGCGCTACCCTACGAGCAGTACTTC. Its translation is CAISPSELLALPYEQYF.

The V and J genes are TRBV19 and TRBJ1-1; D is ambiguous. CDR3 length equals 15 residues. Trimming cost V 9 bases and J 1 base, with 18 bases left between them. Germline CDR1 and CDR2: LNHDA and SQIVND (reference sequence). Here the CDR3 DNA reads TGTGCCAGCCGAACGCGACGGAAAGGGAACACTGAAGCTTTCTTT. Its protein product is CASRTRRKGNTEAFF. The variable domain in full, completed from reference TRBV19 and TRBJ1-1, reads DGGITQSPKYLFRKEGQNVTLSCEQNLNHDAMYWYRQDPGQGLRLIYYSQIVNDFQKGDIAEGYSVSREKKESFPLTVTSAQKNPTAFYLCASRTRRKGNTEAFFGQGTRLTVV.

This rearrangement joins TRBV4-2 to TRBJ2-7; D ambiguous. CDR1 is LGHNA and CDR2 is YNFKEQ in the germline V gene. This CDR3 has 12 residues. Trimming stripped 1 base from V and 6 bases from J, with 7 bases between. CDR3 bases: TGTGCCAGCAGCCAAGTTATGTCCGAGCAGTACTTC. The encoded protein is CASSQVMSEQYF.

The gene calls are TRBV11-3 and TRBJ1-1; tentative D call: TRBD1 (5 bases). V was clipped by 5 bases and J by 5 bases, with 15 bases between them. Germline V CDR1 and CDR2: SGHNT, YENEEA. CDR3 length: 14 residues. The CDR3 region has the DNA TGTGCCAGCAGCCGAATGGGGGAGGGGACTGAAGCTTTCTTT. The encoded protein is CASSRMGEGTEAFF.

The CDR3 here is CASRGRLSYEQYF. The CDR3 DNA follows: TGTGCCAGCAGGGGACGTCTCTCCTACGAGCAGTACTTC. The chain has TRBV7-8 and TRBJ2-7; D is possibly TRBD1 or TRBD2 (5 bases each). CDR1 and CDR2 (germline): SGHVS, FQNEAQ. V was pared by 6 bases and J by 0 bases, with 9 bases between. The CDR3 has 13 residues.

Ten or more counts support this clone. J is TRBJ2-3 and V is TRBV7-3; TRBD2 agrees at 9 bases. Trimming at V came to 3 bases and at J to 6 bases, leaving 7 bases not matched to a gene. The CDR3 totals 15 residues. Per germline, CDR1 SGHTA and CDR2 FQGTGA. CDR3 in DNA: TGTGCCAGCAGCTTCGCGGGAGGGCCACGGGATACGCAGTATTTT. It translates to CASSFAGGPRDTQYF. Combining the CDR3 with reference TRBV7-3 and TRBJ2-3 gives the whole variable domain GAGVSQTPSNKVTEKGKYVELRCDPISGHTALYWYRQSLGQGPEFLIYFQGTGAADDSGLPNDRFFAVRPEGSVSTLKIQRTERGDSAVYLCASSFAGGPRDTQYFGPGTRLTVL.

CDR3 sequence reads: CAWSTTGGTDTQYF. Here the CDR3 DNA reads TGTGCCTGGAGTACAACAGGGGGCACAGATACGCAGTATTTT. The chain combines TRBV30 with TRBJ2-3, with TRBD1 matching 7 bases. The trim removed 2 bases at V and 1 base at J, leaving 3 bases unmatched. The CDR3 totals 14 residues. The germline CDR1 and CDR2 sequences are GTSNPN and SVGIG (reference sequence).

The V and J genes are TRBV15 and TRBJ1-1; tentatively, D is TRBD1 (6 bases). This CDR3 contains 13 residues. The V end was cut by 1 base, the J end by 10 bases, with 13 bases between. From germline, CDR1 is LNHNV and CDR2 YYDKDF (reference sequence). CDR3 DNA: TGTGCCACCAGCAGAGTTTGGGACACGGGAGCTTTCTTT. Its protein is CATSRVWDTGAFF.

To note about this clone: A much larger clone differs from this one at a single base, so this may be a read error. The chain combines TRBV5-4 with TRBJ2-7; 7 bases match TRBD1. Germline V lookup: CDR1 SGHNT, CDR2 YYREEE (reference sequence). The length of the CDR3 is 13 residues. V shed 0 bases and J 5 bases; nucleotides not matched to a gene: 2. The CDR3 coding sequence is TGTGCCAGCAGCTTGGACAGGGGAAACGAGCAGTACTTC. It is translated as CASSLDRGNEQYF. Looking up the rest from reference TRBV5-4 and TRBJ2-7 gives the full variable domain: ETGVTQSPTHLIKTRGQQVTLRCSSQSGHNTVSWYQQALGQGPQFIFQYYREEENGRGNFPPRFSGLQFPNYSSELNVNALELDDSALYLCASSLDRGNEQYFGPGTRLTVT.

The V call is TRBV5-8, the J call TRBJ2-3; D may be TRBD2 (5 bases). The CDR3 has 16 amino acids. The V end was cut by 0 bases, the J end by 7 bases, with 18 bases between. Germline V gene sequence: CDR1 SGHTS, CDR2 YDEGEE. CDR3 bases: TGTGCCAGCAGCTTGGATCCGGGATCCGGGTTTAATACGCAGTATTTT. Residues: CASSLDPGSGFNTQYF.

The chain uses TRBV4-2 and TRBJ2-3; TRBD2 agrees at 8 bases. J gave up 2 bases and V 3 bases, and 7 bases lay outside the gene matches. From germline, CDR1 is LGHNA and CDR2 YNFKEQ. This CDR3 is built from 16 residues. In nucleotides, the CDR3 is TGTGCCAGCAGCCACCCCGGACTAGCCTCCACAGATACGCAGTATTTT. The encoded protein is CASSHPGLASTDTQYF.

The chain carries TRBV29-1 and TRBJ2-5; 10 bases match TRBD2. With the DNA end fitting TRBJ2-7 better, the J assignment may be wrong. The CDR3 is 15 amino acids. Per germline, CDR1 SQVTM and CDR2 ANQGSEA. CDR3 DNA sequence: TGCAGCGTTGAAGGTTCAGCGGGAGGGCTGTACGAGCAGTACTTC. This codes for CSVEGSAGGLYEQYF.

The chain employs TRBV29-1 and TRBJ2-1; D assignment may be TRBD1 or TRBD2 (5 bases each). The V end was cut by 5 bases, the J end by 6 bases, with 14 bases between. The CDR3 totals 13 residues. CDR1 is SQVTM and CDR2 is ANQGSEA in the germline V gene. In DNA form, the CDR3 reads TGCAGCGTTCGGGGACCGGCGGCCAATGAGCAGTTCTTC. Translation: CSVRGPAANEQFF.

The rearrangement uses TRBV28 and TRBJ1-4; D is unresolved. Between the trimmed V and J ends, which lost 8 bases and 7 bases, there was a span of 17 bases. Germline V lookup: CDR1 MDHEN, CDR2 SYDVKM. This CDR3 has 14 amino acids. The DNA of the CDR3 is TGTGCCAGCCGTAGGTCTCTATCGGGTGAAAAACTGTTTTTT. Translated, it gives CASRRSLSGEKLFF. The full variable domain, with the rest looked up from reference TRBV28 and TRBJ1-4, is DVKVTQSSRYLVKRTGEKVFLECVQDMDHENMFWYRQDPGLGLRLIYFSYDVKMKEKGDIPEGYSVSREKKERFSLILESASTNQTSMYLCASRRSLSGEKLFFGSGTQLSVL.

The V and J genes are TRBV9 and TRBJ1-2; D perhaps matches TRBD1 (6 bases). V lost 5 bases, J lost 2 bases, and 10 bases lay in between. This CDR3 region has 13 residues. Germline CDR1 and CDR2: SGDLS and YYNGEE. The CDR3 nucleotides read TGTGCCAGCAGAGCCACAGGGAACTATGGCTACACCTTC. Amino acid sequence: CASRATGNYGYTF.

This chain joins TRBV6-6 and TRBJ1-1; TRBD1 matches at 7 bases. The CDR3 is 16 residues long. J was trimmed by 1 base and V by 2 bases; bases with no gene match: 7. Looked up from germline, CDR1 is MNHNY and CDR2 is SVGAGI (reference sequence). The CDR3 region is CASSYMGQIKNTEAFF. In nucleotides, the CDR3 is TGTGCCAGCAGTTACATGGGACAGATTAAGAACACTGAAGCTTTCTTT.

Written as DNA, the CDR3 is TGTGCCAGCTCACCCCGTCCAGGGACTAGCGGGAGTTATGAGCAGTTCTTC. This codes for CASSPRPGTSGSYEQFF. This chain links TRBV18 with TRBJ2-1, with 14 bases that match TRBD2. This CDR3 is built from 17 residues. Germline lookup yields CDR1 KGHSH and CDR2 LQKENI. J lost 8 bases, V lost 3 bases, and 9 bases had no gene match. The variable domain in full, with the rest retrieved from reference TRBV18 and TRBJ2-1, is NAGVMQNPRHLVRRRGQEARLRCSPMKGHSHVYWYRQLPEEGLKFMVYLQKENIIDESGMPKERFSAEFPKEGPSILRIQQVVRGDSAAYFCASSPRPGTSGSYEQFFGPGTRLTVL.

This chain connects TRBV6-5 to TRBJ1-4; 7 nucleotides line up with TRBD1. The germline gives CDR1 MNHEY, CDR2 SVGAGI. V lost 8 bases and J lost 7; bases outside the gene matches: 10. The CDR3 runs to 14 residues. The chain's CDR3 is CASGNRGVGEKLFF. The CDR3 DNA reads TGTGCCAGCGGGAACAGGGGAGTCGGTGAAAAACTGTTTTTT.